These 13 T cell receptor beta chains originate from one sample sequenced in a study of T cells in Graves' hyperthyroidism and ophthalmopathy. The TCR beta CDR3 regions underwent amplification using RNA transcripts as the source. First-round RT-PCR targeting the TCR CDR3 was performed with the HTBI primer set. MiXCR, applied by TCRdb to the multiplex PCR reads, yields one record per CDR3 protein. The sample holds around 540,000 distinct CDR3 sequences, 15% to 20% seen once. Sequences were obtained from blood. These TCRs come from a woman in her 30s with Graves' ophthalmopathy.

The genes are TRBV18 and TRBJ2-3; possible D gene TRBD1, 6 bases. Trimming shortened V by 0 bases and J by 2 bases, and 15 bases separated the two germline ends. There are 17 residues in the CDR3. CDR1 is KGHSH, CDR2 LQKENI, per germline. CDR3 sequence (DNA): TGTGCCAGCTCACCACCCCTTGGAGAGGGGGACACAGATACGCAGTATTTT. This translates into CASSPPLGEGDTDTQYF.

Ten or more counts support this clonotype. The chain carries TRBV20-1 and TRBJ1-5, with 12 bases aligning to TRBD1. With 6 bases clipped from V and 11 bases from J, the junction kept 11 bases outside the gene matches. Germline V gene data show CDR1 as DFQATT and CDR2 as SNEGSKA (reference sequence). The CDR3 has 14 amino acids. As DNA, the CDR3 is TGCAGTGCGCCAGGGACAGGGGGCATTTCGGCCCAGCATTTT. Translating gives CSAPGTGGISAQHF.

This clonotype occurred many times. The chain is built from TRBV7-2 and TRBJ2-3; D ambiguous. Looked up from germline, CDR1 is SGHTA and CDR2 is FQGNSA. CDR3 size: 12 residues. The ends were cut back, 8 bases at V and 5 bases at J, with 11 bases in the middle. The CDR3 sequence is CASAKARDTQYF. The CDR3 DNA follows: TGTGCCAGCGCTAAAGCGCGAGATACGCAGTATTTT.

This clonotype has a handful of counts. V is TRBV9 and J is TRBJ2-5; 10 bases agree with TRBD2. Germline values: CDR1 SGDLS, CDR2 YYNGEE. The length of the CDR3 is 17 residues. V trimming: 1 base; J trimming: 4 bases; junction bases outside the gene matches: 10. The CDR3 bases are TGTGCCAGCAGCGTAACGAGCGGGAGGGCCTCAGGAGAGACCCAGTACTTC. It codes for CASSVTSGRASGETQYF. Based on the CDR3 plus reference TRBV9 and TRBJ2-5, the full variable domain is DSGVTQTPKHLITATGQRVTLRCSPRSGDLSVYWYQQSLDQGLQFLIQYYNGEERAKGNILERFSAQQFPDLHSELNLSSLELGDSALYFCASSVTSGRASGETQYFGPGTRLLVL.

The rearrangement uses TRBV19 and TRBJ2-3; tentative D call: TRBD2 (5 bases). The length of the CDR3 is 13 residues. Germline V lookup: CDR1 LNHDA, CDR2 SQIVND (reference sequence). Trimming cost V 6 bases and J 2 bases, with 9 bases left between them. Here the CDR3 DNA reads TGTGCCAGTAGACTAGACATCACAGATACGCAGTATTTT. It is translated as CASRLDITDTQYF.

This clonotype occurred a few times. The V gene is TRBV20-1, the J gene TRBJ1-2; 8 bases line up with TRBD1. The CDR3 has 17 amino acids. V shed 0 bases, J shed 3 bases, and the junction held 12 bases outside the gene matches. CDR1 and CDR2 from the germline V gene are DFQATT and SNEGSKA (reference sequence). Here the CDR3 DNA reads TGCAGTGCTAGAGATGGGACAGGACCGGGCGTTGACTATGGCTACACCTTC. This codes for CSARDGTGPGVDYGYTF.

The J gene is TRBJ1-1, the V gene TRBV19, with 7 positions matching TRBD1. The CDR3 totals 15 residues. Germline CDR1 LNHDA, CDR2 SQIVND (reference sequence). After removal of 4 bases from V and 6 bases from J, the junction contained 11 bases not matched to a gene. The CDR3 region has the DNA TGTGCCAGTAGTACCGTATCGACAGGGACGGCTGAAGCTTTCTTT. Residues: CASSTVSTGTAEAFF.

This clonotype occurred a few times. This CDR3 reads CASSLGQGFNGYTF. Here the CDR3 DNA reads TGTGCCAGCAGTCTCGGACAGGGTTTTAATGGCTACACCTTC. The V call is TRBV27, the J call TRBJ1-2; 8 nucleotides match TRBD1. The CDR3 is 14 amino acids. Germline loops: CDR1 MNHEY, CDR2 SMNVEV (reference sequence). The trim removed 5 bases at V and 6 bases at J, leaving 8 bases unmatched.

The rearrangement uses TRBV5-1 and TRBJ2-6, with D maybe TRBD1 (6 bases). V was cut by 5 bases and J by 0 bases, with 12 bases left in between. Germline-derived CDR1 and CDR2 are SGHRS and YFSETQ. This CDR3 region has 16 residues. CDR3 loop: CASSFTTGSGANVLTF. As DNA, the CDR3 is TGCGCCAGCAGTTTCACGACAGGCTCTGGGGCCAACGTCCTGACTTTC.

The rearrangement joins TRBV5-8 to TRBJ1-6, with D possibly being TRBD1 (6 bases). CDR3 size: 16 residues. Trimming stripped 5 bases from V and 8 bases from J, with 20 bases between. Germline V lookup: CDR1 SGHTS, CDR2 YDEGEE. CDR3 region: CASSYEGTGSDSPLHF. The CDR3 DNA reads TGTGCCAGCAGTTATGAGGGAACAGGGTCGGATTCACCCCTCCACTTT.

This clonotype was seen ten or more times. In DNA, the CDR3 is TGTGCCAGCAGCTGGGGGGCCAATGAGCAGTTCTTC. It is translated as CASSWGANEQFF. The gene calls are TRBV7-8 and TRBJ2-1; either TRBD1 or TRBD2 may fit D (6 bases each). Trimming pared 4 bases from V and 6 bases from J, leaving 7 bases between. Germline CDR1 SGHVS, CDR2 FQNEAQ. The CDR3 sequence is 12 residues long.

V and J are TRBV27 and TRBJ2-7; D ambiguous. Germline CDR1 and CDR2: MNHEY and SMNVEV (reference sequence). V was pared by 5 bases and J by 6 bases, with 23 bases between. This CDR3 is built from 16 residues. The CDR3 DNA reads TGTGCCAGCAGTCCTCCCATCGGAGAAGCCCTGGTCGAGCAGTACTTC. It specifies CASSPPIGEALVEQYF.

J is TRBJ2-3 and V is TRBV20-1; the D is unclear. The CDR3 has 15 amino acids. Germline V gene data show CDR1 as DFQATT and CDR2 as SNEGSKA (reference sequence). Trimming took off 0 bases at V and 2 bases at J, with 12 bases between the two ends. CDR3: CSARDLARSTDTQYF. The CDR3 coding sequence is TGCAGTGCTAGAGATCTGGCCAGATCCACAGATACGCAGTATTTT.